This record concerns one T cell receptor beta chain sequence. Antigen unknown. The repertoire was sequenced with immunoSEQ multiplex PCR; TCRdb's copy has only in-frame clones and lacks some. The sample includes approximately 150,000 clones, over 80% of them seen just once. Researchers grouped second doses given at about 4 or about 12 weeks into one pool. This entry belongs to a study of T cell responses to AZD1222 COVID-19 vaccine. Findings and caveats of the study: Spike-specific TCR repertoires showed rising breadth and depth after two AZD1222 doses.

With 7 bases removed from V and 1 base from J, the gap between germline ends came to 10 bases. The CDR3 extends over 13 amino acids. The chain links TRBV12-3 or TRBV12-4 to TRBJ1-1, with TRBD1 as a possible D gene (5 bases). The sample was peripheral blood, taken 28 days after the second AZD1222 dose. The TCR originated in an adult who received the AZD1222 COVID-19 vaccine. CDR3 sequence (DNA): TGTGCCAGCAACCGACAGCGGAACACTGAAGCTTTCTTT. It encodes CASNRQRNTEAFF.